These 9 T cell receptor beta chains were all obtained from the same sample, sequenced in a study of T-cell reconstitution after alpha-beta-depleted transplantation in children. Preparation of the TCRbeta library used unique molecular identifiers. TCRdb re-called the PCR reads through MiXCR, storing one row per CDR3 protein. The sample holds roughly 310,000 distinct CDR3 sequences, roughly 25% seen once. Here the sequenced sample was PBMCs, mostly from graft donor cells, taken 180 days after TCRalphabeta/CD19-depleted stem cell transplant. These receptors originate from a male patient younger than 18 who had a stem cell transplant for acute lymphoblastic leukemia, so the T cells may come from the graft donor.

This clonotype was counted only a few times. For the CDR3, the DNA is TGTGCCAGCTCACCACAGCGGGGAAGCTCCTACAATGAGCAGTTCTTC. As protein: CASSPQRGSSYNEQFF. The genes are TRBV18 and TRBJ2-1; 7 positions agree with TRBD2. The CDR3 is made up of 16 amino acids. V gave up 1 base and J gave up 0 bases; unmatched junction bases: 3. From germline, CDR1 is KGHSH and CDR2 LQKENI.

This clonotype was observed a handful of times. CDR3 sequence: CASSFHPRGLHNEQFF. The CDR3, as DNA: TGTGCCAGCAGCTTCCACCCACGGGGACTTCACAATGAGCAGTTCTTC. The chain carries TRBV5-4 and TRBJ2-1, with D maybe TRBD2 (6 bases). The germline CDR1 and CDR2 sequences are SGHNT and YYREEE (reference sequence). V lost 2 bases, J lost 5 bases, and 17 bases lay in between. CDR3 length: 16 amino acids.

This clonotype has more than one count but fewer than ten. The chain employs TRBV9 and TRBJ1-6, with D maybe TRBD1 (5 bases). The CDR3 is 12 residues long. With 7 bases removed from V and 5 bases from J, the gap between germline ends came to 7 bases. In germline, CDR1 is SGDLS, CDR2 YYNGEE. For the CDR3, the DNA is TGTGCCAGCTCAGGGAATAATTCACCCCTCCACTTT. This sequence encodes CASSGNNSPLHF.

There are a few counts of this clonotype. CDR3 DNA sequence: TGTGCCAGCAGTGGGGGATGGGCAGGGGGTGCAGATACGCAGTATTTT. Its translation is CASSGGWAGGADTQYF. The chain carries TRBV2 and TRBJ2-3; 7 positions agree with TRBD1. Per the germline V gene, CDR1 is SNHLY and CDR2 is FYNNEI. This CDR3 comprises 16 residues. V shed 4 bases and J 4 bases; nucleotides not matched to a gene: 11. Based on the CDR3 plus reference TRBV2 and TRBJ2-3, the full variable domain is EPEVTQTPSHQVTQMGQEVILRCVPISNHLYFYWYRQILGQKVEFLVSFYNNEISEKSEIFDDQFSVERPDGSNFTLKIRSTKLEDSAMYFCASSGGWAGGADTQYFGPGTRLTVL.

The chain is built from TRBV10-3 and TRBJ2-5; tentatively, D is TRBD1 (6 bases). Germline lookup yields CDR1 ENHRY and CDR2 SYGVKD. V lost 0 bases and J 5 bases, leaving 16 bases between the germline ends. The CDR3 consists of 16 residues. The CDR3 spells CAISESTGHFGETQYF. The CDR3 bases are TGTGCCATCAGTGAGTCAACGGGACATTTTGGGGAGACCCAGTACTTC.

This clonotype turned up a few times. This chain connects TRBV12-3 or TRBV12-4 to TRBJ2-7; 10 bases map to TRBD2. V lost 6 bases, J lost 3 bases, and 5 bases stayed unmatched. The CDR3 has 14 amino acids. This chain's CDR3 is CASRPSGSGYEQYF. CDR3 nucleotides: TGTGCCAGCAGACCTAGCGGGAGCGGCTACGAGCAGTACTTC.

This clonotype was detected ten times or more. This chain uses TRBV7-8 with TRBJ1-3; TRBD1 aligns across 7 bases. Germline V gene data show CDR1 as SGHVS and CDR2 as FQNEAQ. J lost 2 bases, V lost 3 bases, and 10 bases had no gene match. The CDR3 runs to 17 residues. CDR3 residues: CASSLWGSGGPGNTIYF. For the CDR3, the DNA is TGTGCCAGCAGCTTGTGGGGCTCAGGGGGGCCTGGAAACACCATATATTTT.

J is TRBJ1-3 and V is TRBV28; a possible D gene is TRBD1 (5 bases). From germline, CDR1 is MDHEN and CDR2 SYDVKM. The V end was cut by 4 bases, the J end by 0 bases, with 7 bases between. The CDR3 is 14 amino acids. The chain's CDR3 is CASSSGGSGNTIYF. The CDR3 coding sequence is TGTGCCAGCAGTTCTGGGGGCTCTGGAAACACCATATATTTT.

This chain uses TRBV7-9 with TRBJ2-1; D might be TRBD1 (7 bases). The CDR3 contains 14 residues. V was pared by 10 bases and J by 0 bases, with 13 bases between. CDR1 SEHNR and CDR2 FQNEAQ come from the germline V gene (reference sequence). CDR3: CAIAEGASYNEQFF. The CDR3 DNA reads as TGTGCCATCGCGGAGGGGGCCTCCTACAATGAGCAGTTCTTC.